This T cell receptor beta chain was documented in a study of cytomegalovirus exposure and HLA in healthy donors. Study-wide results and caveats: Presence/absence analyses treated sequencing depth as roughly uniform across donors.

About this clone itself: What it binds is not known.

Vbeta (60) and Jbeta (13) primers were used in the PCR. Clones were read by immunoSEQ multiplex PCR, and TCRdb kept only the in-frame ones, dropping some. The sample lists under 200,000 clones; around 84% were seen once. Sequencing was done on a sample of PBMCs. This sequence originates from a male donor in good health and CMV-seropositive.

The CDR3 nucleotides are TGTGCCAGCAGGAACAGGGGACGATATAATTCACCCCTCCACTTT. This encodes CASRNRGRYNSPLHF. The chain links TRBV6-5 to TRBJ1-6, with 7 bases matching TRBD1. Germline CDR1 is MNHEY and CDR2 is SVGAGI. With 6 bases clipped from V and 4 bases from J, the junction kept 6 bases outside the gene matches. This CDR3 has 15 residues.